This record looks at one T cell receptor (beta chain) sequence and its context. Its matching antigen is unknown. The sample is drawn from a study of somatic mutations in cytotoxic T cells in rheumatoid arthritis. Study-wide background: Immediately following diagnosis and ahead of any treatment, patient blood (about 30 ml EDTA) was drawn. Notes on the study in general: Clonality of CD8+ T cells, which was compared between rheumatoid arthritis patients and age-matched healthy controls, did not differ significantly.

The CDR3 is 13 residues long. Germline assignment: CDR1 SGHRS and CDR2 YFSETQ. Trimming left V 3 bases short and J 3 bases short, with 10 bases between. Produced via immunoSEQ multiplex PCR; TCRdb's table is partial and in-frame only. The sample has 15,000 or so clones, more than 75% seen once. The chain has TRBV5-1 and TRBJ2-7; no clear D gene. This clonotype was sampled from a woman aged 45 to 65 with rheumatoid arthritis. The sequenced material came from CD8+ T cells sorted from blood. In nucleotides, the CDR3 is TGCGCCAGCAGCTACGGCAGTAACTACGAGCAGTACTTC. Its protein is CASSYGSNYEQYF. Complete variable domain (other parts from reference TRBV5-1 and TRBJ2-7): KAGVTQTPRYLIKTRGQQVTLSCSPISGHRSVSWYQQTPGQGLQFLFEYFSETQRNKGNFPGRFSGRQFSNSRSEMNVSTLELGDSALYLCASSYGSNYEQYFGPGTRLTVT.